The 22 T cell receptor beta chains below all came from one sample that was sequenced in a study of CD8 T cells in ankylosing spondylitis. Broader study findings: There was a TCR beta motif, made of several highly homologous variants, that appeared characteristic of ankylosing spondylitis blood.

One entry per CDR3 protein, called by TCRdb with MiXCR from the 5' RACE reads. The sample has about 750,000 distinct CDR3 sequences, roughly 19% seen once; the top ten hold about 19%. These receptors are not linked to any known antigen. The sequencing input was blood, either unsorted or a sorted T cell fraction (not recorded which). All receptors come from a male donor with ankylosing spondylitis.

The chain's CDR3 is CSASGGLAGYTGELFF. The CDR3 DNA follows: TGCAGTGCTAGTGGAGGACTAGCGGGGTACACCGGGGAGCTGTTTTTT. V is TRBV20-1 and J is TRBJ2-2, with 12 bases identical to TRBD2. Unmatched junction bases numbered 5, after V lost 3 bases and J lost 3 bases. The CDR3 runs 16 residues. Germline-derived CDR1 and CDR2 are DFQATT and SNEGSKA (reference sequence).

This clonotype occurred a few times. The rearrangement uses TRBV7-9 and TRBJ2-2; D tentatively fits TRBD1 or TRBD2 (5 bases each). The CDR3 consists of 14 residues. The V gene's germline CDR1 is SEHNR and CDR2 FQNEAQ (reference sequence). Between the trimmed V and J ends, which lost 3 bases and 3 bases, there was a span of 8 bases. Here the CDR3 reads CASSFEGYTGELFF. As DNA, the CDR3 is TGTGCCAGCAGCTTTGAGGGGTACACCGGGGAGCTGTTTTTT.

The chain combines TRBV6-1 with TRBJ2-2; 8 bases are a match to TRBD2. The CDR3 runs 17 residues. V was clipped by 5 bases and J by 3 bases; unmatched bases: 11. Germline CDR1 and CDR2: MNHNS and SASEGT. The CDR3: CASSPPGAGGYTGELFF. The CDR3 coding sequence is TGTGCCAGCAGTCCCCCGGGGGCGGGGGGCTACACCGGGGAGCTGTTTTTT.

The chain links TRBV29-1 to TRBJ1-4; 7 positions match TRBD1. The CDR3 loop spans 13 amino acids. The trim removed 6 bases at V and 4 bases at J, leaving 5 bases unmatched. Per the germline V gene, CDR1 is SQVTM and CDR2 is ANQGSEA. CDR3 protein: CSVYGTDNEKLFF. For the CDR3, the DNA is TGCAGCGTCTACGGGACAGATAATGAAAAACTGTTTTTT.

Concerning this clonotype: At one end the junction does not follow the germline gene, possibly because of a read error. V usage is TRBV20-1 and J usage is TRBJ2-5; 8 nucleotides align to TRBD2. The germline CDR1 and CDR2 sequences are DFQATT and SNEGSKA (reference sequence). This CDR3 region has 17 residues. CDR3: CCARDSGASGSQETQYF. The CDR3 coding sequence is TGCTGTGCTAGAGATAGTGGAGCTAGCGGGTCTCAAGAGACCCAGTACTTC.

This rearrangement joins TRBV5-5 to TRBJ2-2; TRBD2 aligns across 8 bases. Trimming took 3 bases from V and 3 from J; bases not matched to a gene: 7. CDR3 length: 16 amino acids. Per the germline V gene, CDR1 is SGHKS and CDR2 is YYEKEE (reference sequence). The DNA for the CDR3 is TGTGCCAGCAGCTCCCCTGTAGCGGGGCACACCGGGGAGCTGTTTTTT. Its protein is CASSSPVAGHTGELFF.

Many counts were recorded for this clonotype. The chain carries TRBV10-3 and TRBJ2-1, with a possible D match to TRBD1 (6 bases). V was clipped by 6 bases and J by 5 bases, with 20 bases between them. Germline CDR1 reads ENHRY; CDR2 reads SYGVKD. The CDR3 spans 16 residues. The CDR3 reads CAISSWGPGKNNEQFF. CDR3 coding DNA: TGTGCCATCAGCTCCTGGGGGCCTGGCAAGAACAATGAGCAGTTCTTC.

The sample holds a few counts of this clonotype. V gene TRBV20-1 combines with J gene TRBJ2-2; D perhaps matches TRBD1 (6 bases). The V end lost 6 bases, the J end lost 3 bases, and 14 bases lay between the germline ends. Germline values: CDR1 DFQATT, CDR2 SNEGSKA (reference sequence). The CDR3 length is 14 residues. The CDR3 protein is CSARPNRDTGELFF. DNA for the CDR3: TGCAGTGCCCGTCCTAACAGGGACACCGGGGAGCTGTTTTTT.

This clonotype was seen a few times. The J gene is TRBJ2-1, the V gene TRBV7-9; 8 nucleotides match TRBD2. The V and J ends lost 5 bases and 8 bases, in that order; junction bases with no gene match: 14. The V gene's germline CDR1 is SEHNR and CDR2 FQNEAQ (reference sequence). CDR3 length: 16 residues. CDR3: CASSHTGLVNFDEQFF. The CDR3 DNA follows: TGTGCCAGCAGCCATACGGGACTAGTAAACTTCGATGAGCAGTTCTTC.

This clonotype occurred a few times. The chain recombines TRBV4-2 with TRBJ2-3; maybe TRBD2 (5 bases). The V gene's germline CDR1 is LGHNA and CDR2 YNFKEQ. Trimming pared 2 bases from V and 8 bases from J, leaving 11 bases between. This CDR3 is built from 13 residues. The CDR3 nucleotides read TGTGCCAGCAGCCAACCGTCCCGGGGTACGCAGTATTTT. Translating gives CASSQPSRGTQYF.

This clonotype was seen a few times. The chain combines TRBV11-3 with TRBJ2-1; D may be TRBD2 (6 bases). This CDR3 region has 16 residues. In germline, CDR1 is SGHNT, CDR2 YENEEA. Trimming cost V 4 bases and J 8 bases, with 21 bases left between them. The CDR3 DNA follows: TGTGCCAGCAGCTCATTGGGTGGGGGGAATCTGGATGAGCAGTTCTTC. Protein: CASSSLGGGNLDEQFF.

The V and J genes are TRBV5-1 and TRBJ2-7; 12 bases are shared with TRBD2. This CDR3 has 15 residues. CDR1 and CDR2 (germline): SGHRS, YFSETQ. The V segment lost 4 bases and the J segment 5 bases; nucleotides outside the gene matches: 7. This chain's CDR3 is CASSPRTSGEHEQYF. DNA of the CDR3: TGCGCCAGCAGCCCACGGACTAGCGGGGAGCACGAGCAGTACTTC. The full variable domain, its missing parts supplied by reference TRBV5-1 and TRBJ2-7, is KAGVTQTPRYLIKTRGQQVTLSCSPISGHRSVSWYQQTPGQGLQFLFEYFSETQRNKGNFPGRFSGRQFSNSRSEMNVSTLELGDSALYLCASSPRTSGEHEQYFGPGTRLTVT.

The rearrangement uses TRBV5-1 and TRBJ2-3; perhaps D is TRBD1 or TRBD2 (5 bases each). The CDR3 spans 15 residues. V was shortened by 6 bases and J by 5 bases, with 19 bases between the two germline ends. Germline V CDR1 and CDR2: SGHRS, YFSETQ. The CDR3 region is CASTRGGSIGDTQYF. Here the CDR3 DNA reads TGCGCCAGCACAAGGGGCGGGTCGATTGGAGATACGCAGTATTTT.

This clonotype turned up a few times. The V and J genes are TRBV12-3 or TRBV12-4 and TRBJ1-2; D uncertain. Trimming shortened V by 0 bases and J by 8 bases, and 16 bases separated the two germline ends. This CDR3 region has 15 residues. The CDR3 DNA follows: TGTGCCAGCAGTTTAGCCACAGCGAGATCGGGCGGCTACACCTTC. Translation gives CASSLATARSGGYTF.

This sequence joins TRBV20-1 and TRBJ2-7; D gene ambiguous. Trimming cost V 3 bases and J 0 bases, with 12 bases left between them. CDR3 length: 14 residues. Looked up from germline, CDR1 is DFQATT and CDR2 is SNEGSKA (reference sequence). CDR3 sequence: CSASFGSYSYEQYF. Written as DNA, the CDR3 is TGCAGTGCTAGCTTCGGTTCCTACTCCTACGAGCAGTACTTC.

This chain uses TRBV2 with TRBJ1-4; no definite D call. The V gene's germline CDR1 is SNHLY and CDR2 FYNNEI. V gave up 6 bases and J gave up 8 bases, with 16 bases separating them. This CDR3 has 14 residues. CDR3 in DNA: TGTGCCAGCAGGGGATCCTCCTCGGGAGAAAAACTGTTTTTT. Its translation: CASRGSSSGEKLFF.

This clonotype showed up just a few times. The chain is built from TRBV7-3 and TRBJ2-7; 10 nucleotides line up with TRBD1. CDR1 is SGHTA, CDR2 FQGTGA, per germline. The trim removed 6 bases at V and 4 bases at J, leaving 12 bases unmatched. The CDR3 contains 16 residues. Written as DNA, the CDR3 is TGTGCCAGCAGTCCCTCGCCGGGACAGGGGATTTACGAGCAGTACTTC. Protein product: CASSPSPGQGIYEQYF.

This clonotype turned up a few times. The chain recombines TRBV5-1 with TRBJ1-5; D unclear. The CDR3 has 13 amino acids. Germline CDR1 and CDR2: SGHRS and YFSETQ. V was clipped by 4 bases and J by 5 bases, with 10 bases between them. The CDR3 DNA reads TGCGCCAGCAGCCCTGAGGTCGATCAGCCCCAGCATTTT. It translates to CASSPEVDQPQHF.

For this clonotype: The junction and the germline gene differ at one end; a read error may be behind it. This sequence joins TRBV29-1 and TRBJ1-2; TRBD1 matches 7 bases. Per germline, CDR1 SQVTM and CDR2 ANQGSEA. The CDR3 is made up of 9 amino acids. CDR3 amino acids: CSVGTDRSF. The DNA for the CDR3 is TGCAGCGTCGGGACAGACCGCTCCTTC.

Here the CDR3 DNA reads TGTGCCAGCAAACAAACAGAACCCTCCTATAATTCACCCCTCCACTTT. Its translation: CASKQTEPSYNSPLHF. The chain links TRBV27 to TRBJ1-6; no definite D call. V lost 7 bases, J lost 0 bases, and 13 bases lay in between. The CDR3 has 16 residues. Germline lookup yields CDR1 MNHEY and CDR2 SMNVEV (reference sequence).

V gene TRBV27 combines with J gene TRBJ2-3, with D maybe TRBD2 (6 bases). The CDR3 totals 16 residues. CDR1 and CDR2 from the germline V gene are MNHEY and SMNVEV (reference sequence). The V gene lost 4 bases and the J gene lost 2 bases, with 16 bases spanning the gap. In nucleotides, the CDR3 is TGTGCCAGCAGTTCCCGGCAGGGAGGTGTCACAGATACGCAGTATTTT. Translating gives CASSSRQGGVTDTQYF.

The chain recombines TRBV5-1 with TRBJ1-6; D uncertain. V lost 3 bases to trimming and J lost 9 bases, with 16 bases between them. Germline V gene data show CDR1 as SGHRS and CDR2 as YFSETQ. This CDR3 has 15 residues. The CDR3 DNA reads as TGCGCCAGCAGCTGGACGGACGGAAAACTTTCACCCCTCCACTTT. Protein product: CASSWTDGKLSPLHF.